These T cell receptor beta chains were read from a single sample in a study of regulatory T cells in long-lasting Graves disease. TCRdb itself ran the multiplex PCR reads through MiXCR, one entry per CDR3 protein. Here the sample spans approximately 540,000 distinct CDR3 sequences, 12% being singletons. The same data also went into a second study, on T cells in Graves' hyperthyroidism and ophthalmopathy.

Material: peripheral blood mononuclear cells (PBMCs), obtained at new diagnosis, from a patient treated with antithyroid drugs. The receptor source for this set is a woman in her thirties with Graves disease. Both conserved end residues are trimmed from each CDR3. Fields, in order: V gene, D gene, CDR3 protein. A D gene is named only where the DNA matches it firmly.

v_call: TRBV6-1; d_call: .; cdr3_aa: ASKVTSGGATGYT
v_call: TRBV19; d_call: TRBD1; cdr3_aa: ASSQLGTANSPLH
v_call: TRBV18; d_call: .; cdr3_aa: ASSFDVRYGYT
v_call: TRBV12-3/TRBV12-4; d_call: .; cdr3_aa: ASSRGRRETQY
v_call: TRBV5-1; d_call: .; cdr3_aa: ASSTRTTMETQY
v_call: TRBV7-2; d_call: TRBD1; cdr3_aa: ASSLSGTVEKLF
v_call: TRBV3-1; d_call: .; cdr3_aa: ASSPQGTRSSYNEQF
v_call: TRBV12-3/TRBV12-4; d_call: .; cdr3_aa: ASSPSRELF
v_call: TRBV11-2; d_call: TRBD1; cdr3_aa: ASSLIGQGPFEKLF
v_call: TRBV29-1; d_call: TRBD2; cdr3_aa: SVAGTRTNTDTQY
v_call: TRBV11-3; d_call: .; cdr3_aa: ASSHPTSYNEQF
v_call: TRBV9; d_call: .; cdr3_aa: ASSVGDVIKETQY
v_call: TRBV29-1; d_call: .; cdr3_aa: SVDEGLTYNEQF
v_call: TRBV7-3; d_call: TRBD2; cdr3_aa: ASSFGGALTDTQY
v_call: TRBV7-8; d_call: .; cdr3_aa: ASTSRSGNTIY
v_call: TRBV10-2; d_call: .; cdr3_aa: ATLRQPTDTQY
v_call: TRBV4-1; d_call: TRBD2; cdr3_aa: ASSPGTRRYNEQF
v_call: TRBV7-8; d_call: .; cdr3_aa: ASSSFEGLHYNEQF
v_call: TRBV28; d_call: .; cdr3_aa: ASSLRLGVEQF
v_call: TRBV10-3; d_call: .; cdr3_aa: AISTTVSGANVLT
v_call: TRBV4-1; d_call: TRBD1; cdr3_aa: ASSQDVGTGTYEQY
v_call: TRBV19; d_call: TRBD1; cdr3_aa: ASSIAGTGGISDYVQY
v_call: TRBV29-1; d_call: TRBD2; cdr3_aa: SVGLAGFYNEQF
v_call: TRBV7-3; d_call: TRBD2; cdr3_aa: ASSRTSGIRDTQY
v_call: TRBV25-1; d_call: TRBD2; cdr3_aa: APTGDRVAGGHNEQF
v_call: TRBV29-1; d_call: TRBD2; cdr3_aa: SVEGLAGVNEQF
v_call: TRBV10-3; d_call: .; cdr3_aa: ATAPELSSGANVLT
v_call: TRBV6-2/TRBV6-3; d_call: .; cdr3_aa: ASETGGPIHNEQF
v_call: TRBV3-1; d_call: .; cdr3_aa: ASSQRDTNNNEQF
v_call: TRBV6-2/TRBV6-3; d_call: TRBD1; cdr3_aa: ASSSGQLFEQY
v_call: TRBV5-1; d_call: .; cdr3_aa: ASSDHGDYNEQF
v_call: TRBV27; d_call: .; cdr3_aa: AVRALLSYEQY
v_call: TRBV20-1; d_call: .; cdr3_aa: SATQGHVEKLF
v_call: TRBV7-4; d_call: TRBD2; cdr3_aa: ASSMGLAGGVETQY
v_call: TRBV6-1; d_call: TRBD2; cdr3_aa: ASRRSGTSGANTGELF
v_call: TRBV28; d_call: TRBD2; cdr3_aa: ASTGGLAGVGSYNEQF
v_call: TRBV29-1; d_call: .; cdr3_aa: SVALQGFDLNEQF
v_call: TRBV20-1; d_call: .; cdr3_aa: SAIRGRPAYEQY
v_call: TRBV10-3; d_call: TRBD2; cdr3_aa: AISESGWSGIFEAKNIQY